This T cell receptor (beta chain) derives from a study of shared T cell receptors in the human thymus. There are 15 residues in the CDR3. Trimming pared 2 bases from V and 0 bases from J, leaving 9 bases between. Germline CDR1 reads LNHDA; CDR2 reads SQIVND (reference sequence). The repertoire was sequenced with immunoSEQ multiplex PCR; TCRdb's copy has only in-frame clones and lacks some. The profile shows roughly 410,000 clones, around 95% of them singletons. V and J are TRBV19 and TRBJ2-3; unclear D gene. The sequence was collected from a human donor. Sequencing used thymocytes. CDR3 nucleotides: TGTGCCAGTAGTATATCCCCGGACAGCACAGATACGCAGTATTTT. Protein: CASSISPDSTDTQYF.